This TCR beta chain was obtained from a study of beta chain features in type 1 diabetes. General study findings and limits: For Type 1 diabetes patients, all four CD4+ subsets carried TCRB CDR3s that were moderately but significantly shorter.

What was sequenced were expressed TCRB transcripts, since all of the isolated RNA had been reverse transcribed. Sequenced by immunoSEQ multiplex PCR; TCRdb stores in-frame clones only, minus some. This table holds about 340,000 clones, approximately 13% found once. Only a few counts were recorded for this clone. No antigen is known for it. V dropped 1 base and J dropped 3; count of bases not matched to a gene: 7. There are 16 residues in the CDR3. Germline V gene sequence: CDR1 SGDLS, CDR2 YYNGEE. This TCR came from a woman aged 18-35 years with type 1 diabetes. V and J are TRBV9 and TRBJ2-1; TRBD2 agrees at 7 bases. Specimen: naive CD4+ T cells from blood. The DNA of the CDR3 is TGTGCCAGCAGCGTATCCCCCGCGGGGGTCTACAATGAGCAGTTCTTC. Encoded protein: CASSVSPAGVYNEQFF.